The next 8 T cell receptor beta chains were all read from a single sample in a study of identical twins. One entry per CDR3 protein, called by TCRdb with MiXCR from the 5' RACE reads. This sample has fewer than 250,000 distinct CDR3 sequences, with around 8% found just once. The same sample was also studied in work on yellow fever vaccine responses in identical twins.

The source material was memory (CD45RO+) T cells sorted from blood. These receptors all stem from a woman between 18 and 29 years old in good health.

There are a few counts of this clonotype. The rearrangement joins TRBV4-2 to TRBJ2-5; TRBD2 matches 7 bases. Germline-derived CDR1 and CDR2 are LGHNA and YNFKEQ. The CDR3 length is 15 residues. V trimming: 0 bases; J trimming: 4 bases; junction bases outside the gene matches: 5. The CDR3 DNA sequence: TGTGCCAGCAGCCAAGAGGGAGCGGGGCCAGAGACCCAGTACTTC. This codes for CASSQEGAGPETQYF.

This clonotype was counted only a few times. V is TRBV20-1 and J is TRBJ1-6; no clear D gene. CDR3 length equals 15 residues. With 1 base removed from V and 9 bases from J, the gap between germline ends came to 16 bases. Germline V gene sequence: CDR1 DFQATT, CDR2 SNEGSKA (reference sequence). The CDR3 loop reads CSARAPLEESSPLHF. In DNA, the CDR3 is TGCAGTGCTAGAGCCCCCCTAGAGGAGAGTTCACCCCTCCACTTT.

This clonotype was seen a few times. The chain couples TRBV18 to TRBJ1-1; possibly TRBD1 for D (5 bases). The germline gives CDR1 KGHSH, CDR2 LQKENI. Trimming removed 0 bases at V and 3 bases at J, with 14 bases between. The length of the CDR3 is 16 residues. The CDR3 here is CASSPPDIRGDTEAFF. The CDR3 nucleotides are TGTGCCAGCTCACCACCGGACATCCGAGGGGACACTGAAGCTTTCTTT.

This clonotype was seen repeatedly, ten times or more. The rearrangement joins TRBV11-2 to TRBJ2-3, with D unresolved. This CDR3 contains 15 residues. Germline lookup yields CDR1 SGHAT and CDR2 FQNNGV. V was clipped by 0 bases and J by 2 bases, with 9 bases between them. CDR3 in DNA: TGTGCCAGCAGCTTAGATATAATAAACACAGATACGCAGTATTTT. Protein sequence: CASSLDIINTDTQYF. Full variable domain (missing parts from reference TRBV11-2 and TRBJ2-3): EAGVAQSPRYKIIEKRQSVAFWCNPISGHATLYWYQQILGQGPKLLIQFQNNGVVDDSQLPKDRFSAERLKGVDSTLKIQPAKLEDSAVYLCASSLDIINTDTQYFGPGTRLTVL.

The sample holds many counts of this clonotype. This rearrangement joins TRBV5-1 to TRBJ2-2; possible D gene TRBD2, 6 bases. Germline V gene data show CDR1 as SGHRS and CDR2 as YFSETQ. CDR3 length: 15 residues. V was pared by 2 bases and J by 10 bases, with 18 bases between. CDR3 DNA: TGCGCCAGCAGCTTACGTTCATTCGGGGAGGTGGAGCTGTTTTTT. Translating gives CASSLRSFGEVELFF.

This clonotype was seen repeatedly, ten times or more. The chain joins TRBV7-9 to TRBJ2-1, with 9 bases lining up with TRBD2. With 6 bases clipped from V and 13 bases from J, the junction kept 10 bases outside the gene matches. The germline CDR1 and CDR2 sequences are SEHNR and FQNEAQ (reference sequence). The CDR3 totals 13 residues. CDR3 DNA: TGTGCCAGCAGAAACCGACTAGCGGATTCACAGTTCTTC. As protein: CASRNRLADSQFF.

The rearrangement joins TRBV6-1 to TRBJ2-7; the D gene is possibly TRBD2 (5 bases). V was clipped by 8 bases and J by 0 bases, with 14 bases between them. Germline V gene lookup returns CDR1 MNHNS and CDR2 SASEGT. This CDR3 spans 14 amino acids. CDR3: CASPRGWSSYEQYF. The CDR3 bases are TGTGCCAGCCCCCGAGGGTGGAGCTCCTACGAGCAGTACTTC.

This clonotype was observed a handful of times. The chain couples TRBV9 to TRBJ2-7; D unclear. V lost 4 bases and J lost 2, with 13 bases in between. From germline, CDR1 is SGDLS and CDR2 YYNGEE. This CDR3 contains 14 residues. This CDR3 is CASSSGSPAYEQYF. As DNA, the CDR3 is TGTGCCAGCAGCTCCGGCAGCCCTGCCTACGAGCAGTACTTC.